A selection of T cell receptor beta chains follows, all from one sample in a study of blood T cell repertoires in COVID-19. The protocol was immunoSEQ multiplex PCR, while the TCRdb copy is restricted to in-frame clones and leaves out a portion. Here the sample spans approximately 31,000 clones, less than 90% being singletons. The sequencing sample was made of peripheral blood. Every receptor here comes from a man between 65 and 85 years old with active COVID-19. Each CDR3 is given with its conserved first and last residue. Fields, in order: CDR3 DNA, CDR3 protein, clone size, D gene, V gene, J gene. D genes are given only for firm matches. Size values are once, few and many counts, or a class for expanded clones, and some rows have none.

cdr3_nt: TGCAGCGTTGAAGGGATGTTACGCGGAGTCGCTAACACTGAAGCTTTCTTT
cdr3_aa: CSVEGMLRGVANTEAFF
clone_size: -
d_call: -
v_call: TRBV29-1
j_call: TRBJ1-1

cdr3_nt: TGTGCCAGCACCCCGGGACAGGGGAAAGCAAAACTGTTTTTT
cdr3_aa: CASTPGQGKAKLFF
clone_size: -
d_call: TRBD1
v_call: TRBV2
j_call: TRBJ1-4

cdr3_nt: TGTGCCAGCAGTTACTCGACCAGGGGAGTCTCGCAGTATTTT
cdr3_aa: CASSYSTRGVSQYF
clone_size: -
d_call: -
v_call: TRBV6-2/TRBV6-3
j_call: TRBJ2-3

cdr3_nt: TGCGCCAGCAGCCAAGAGGGGGGGGAGGCCCGCACAGATACGCAGTATTTT
cdr3_aa: CASSQEGGEARTDTQYF
clone_size: -
d_call: TRBD2
v_call: TRBV4-3
j_call: TRBJ2-3

cdr3_nt: TGTGCCAGCAGCCGAGACAGGGGACGGTACAATGAGCAGTTCTTC
cdr3_aa: CASSRDRGRYNEQFF
clone_size: -
d_call: TRBD1
v_call: TRBV2
j_call: TRBJ2-1

cdr3_nt: TGTGCCAGCAGTTTAAACAGGGGGCGGGTCGGGGAGCTGTTTTTT
cdr3_aa: CASSLNRGRVGELFF
clone_size: -
d_call: TRBD1
v_call: TRBV27
j_call: TRBJ2-2

cdr3_nt: TGTGCCAGCAGCCAAGGGGGCTACAGGGGTAACTATGGCTACACCTTC
cdr3_aa: CASSQGGYRGNYGYTF
clone_size: -
d_call: TRBD1
v_call: TRBV5-4
j_call: TRBJ1-2

cdr3_nt: TGTGCCAGCAGTCTCTCAGGGGTGTGCACCTTC
cdr3_aa: CASSLSGVCTF
clone_size: -
d_call: -
v_call: TRBV6-4
j_call: TRBJ1-2

cdr3_nt: TGCGCCAGCAGCCAAGCTGGGACAGTCAATGAGCAGTTCTTC
cdr3_aa: CASSQAGTVNEQFF
clone_size: -
d_call: TRBD1
v_call: TRBV4-3
j_call: TRBJ2-1

cdr3_nt: TGTGCCAGCAGGGGTAGCGGGAGTAATCTCTACGAGCAGTACTTC
cdr3_aa: CASRGSGSNLYEQYF
clone_size: -
d_call: TRBD2
v_call: TRBV28
j_call: TRBJ2-7

cdr3_nt: TGTGCCAGTAGTACATTACAGGCTTCCAATCAGCCCCAGCATTTT
cdr3_aa: CASSTLQASNQPQHF
clone_size: once
d_call: -
v_call: TRBV19
j_call: TRBJ1-5

cdr3_nt: TGTGCCAGCATATTGGGGGCGGTGAACACTGAAGCTTTCTTT
cdr3_aa: CASILGAVNTEAFF
clone_size: once
d_call: -
v_call: TRBV28
j_call: TRBJ1-1

cdr3_nt: TGCGCCAGCAGCCTTCTGACTAGCGGGAGGATACACAATGAGCAGTTCTTC
cdr3_aa: CASSLLTSGRIHNEQFF
clone_size: -
d_call: TRBD2
v_call: TRBV4-1
j_call: TRBJ2-1

cdr3_nt: TGTGCCAGCAGCCCTTCGCGCGCTAGCCCCGAGCAGTACTTC
cdr3_aa: CASSPSRASPEQYF
clone_size: -
d_call: -
v_call: TRBV7-2
j_call: TRBJ2-7

cdr3_nt: TGTGCCAGCAGCCACCGGGACAGGGGGATCGACAATGAGCAGTTCTTC
cdr3_aa: CASSHRDRGIDNEQFF
clone_size: -
d_call: TRBD1
v_call: TRBV11-3
j_call: TRBJ2-1

cdr3_nt: TGTGCCAGCAGTTCGCCTGGACTAGCCAAAAACATTCAGTACTTC
cdr3_aa: CASSSPGLAKNIQYF
clone_size: -
d_call: -
v_call: TRBV6-2/TRBV6-3
j_call: TRBJ2-4

cdr3_nt: TGCGCCAGCAGCGTGCTCCTAGCGGAAGGGGATACGCAGTATTTT
cdr3_aa: CASSVLLAEGDTQYF
clone_size: -
d_call: TRBD2
v_call: TRBV5-1
j_call: TRBJ2-3

cdr3_nt: TGTGCCAGCAGCCTACAGGGAATCAGCACAGATACGCAGTATTTT
cdr3_aa: CASSLQGISTDTQYF
clone_size: -
d_call: -
v_call: TRBV2
j_call: TRBJ2-3

cdr3_nt: TGTGCCAGCAGCTTTACCAGCGAGGGTGAGCAGTTCTTC
cdr3_aa: CASSFTSEGEQFF
clone_size: -
d_call: -
v_call: TRBV7-3
j_call: TRBJ2-1

cdr3_nt: TGTGCCACCAGTGCCCTCCAAGGGAGTAGCGGGAGTATAAATGAGCAGTTCTTC
cdr3_aa: CATSALQGSSGSINEQFF
clone_size: -
d_call: TRBD2
v_call: TRBV24-1
j_call: TRBJ2-1